These T cell receptor beta chains were read from a single sample in a study of T cell responses to AZD1222 COVID-19 vaccine. Profiled with immunoSEQ multiplex PCR; TCRdb holds only in-frame clones, not every one. The sample holds 100,000 to 150,000 clones, 75% to 90% seen once. The sample consisted of peripheral blood, taken on day 0 of AZD1222 vaccination. The receptors stem from an adult in good health. The CDR3 runs from the conserved cysteine through the conserved F or W.

V: TRBV4-1; J: TRBJ2-5; CDR3: CASSQLGSGETQYF
V: TRBV30; J: TRBJ1-1; CDR3: CAWSSQESVVYTEAFF
V: TRBV7-3; J: TRBJ1-6; CDR3: CASSRDGSGSPLHF
V: TRBV5-6; J: TRBJ2-2; CDR3: CASSLHRDRDPGELFF
V: TRBV9; J: TRBJ1-4; CDR3: CASSVGTGLLSEKLFF
V: TRBV18; J: TRBJ1-4; CDR3: CASSHSETEEKLFF
V: TRBV10-3; J: TRBJ2-1; CDR3: CAISLRDLPSYNEQFF
V: TRBV5-6; J: TRBJ1-6; CDR3: CASSLDWGLGSPLHF
V: TRBV6-5; J: TRBJ1-4; CDR3: CASSYVSSTTNEKLFF
V: TRBV30; J: TRBJ2-3; CDR3: CAWTGVTDTQYF
V: TRBV25-1; J: TRBJ2-1; CDR3: CASSDPGTSGVGNEQFF
V: TRBV5-1; J: TRBJ1-1; CDR3: CASSLGRGGNTEAFF